A selection of T cell receptor beta chains follows, all from one sample in a study of OX40 agonist ivuxolimab in advanced cancers. The table came from immunoSEQ multiplex PCR; TCRdb's copy has only in-frame clones and leaves some out. Of fewer than 80,000 clones in the sample, around 85% are singletons; the top ten hold around 5.5%. The specimen was CD4+ or CD8+ T cells sorted from blood, collected in a trial of the OX40 agonist ivuxolimab. The receptors here all came from an adult with an advanced solid tumor such as melanoma, head and neck, liver or kidney cancer. Both conserved end residues are part of each CDR3. The order of the fields is clone size, V gene, J gene, D gene, CDR3 protein. A D gene is named only where the DNA matches it firmly. Rows give clone size only sometimes, using once, few, many, or a class for an expanded clone.

once,TRBV14,TRBJ2-3,NA,CASSQVVGRLVGTQYF
few,TRBV7-7,TRBJ2-7,TRBD1,CASSPDRGSYEQYF
NA,TRBV6-5,TRBJ1-2,TRBD1,CASSSPGGYGYTF
NA,TRBV19,TRBJ2-1,NA,CASTRNNEQFF
NA,TRBV6-5,TRBJ1-3,NA,CASQFGGTGNTIYF
NA,TRBV10-1,TRBJ1-1,NA,CASSDPGSGNTEAFF
NA,TRBV18,TRBJ2-3,NA,CASSPITRGFTDTQYF
NA,TRBV6-6,TRBJ2-7,TRBD2,CASRPLAGGPYEQYF
NA,TRBV7-2,TRBJ2-7,NA,CASSLVARAGGYEQYF
NA,TRBV19,TRBJ1-1,NA,CASSIRFWEDENTEAFF
few,TRBV19,TRBJ2-7,NA,CATQSGLSSYEQYF
NA,TRBV9,TRBJ2-3,NA,CASSVLADVSTDTQYF
NA,TRBV19,NA,TRBD1,CASSDGTGGHYEQYF
NA,TRBV7-9,TRBJ2-7,NA,CASSTRDLAYEQYF